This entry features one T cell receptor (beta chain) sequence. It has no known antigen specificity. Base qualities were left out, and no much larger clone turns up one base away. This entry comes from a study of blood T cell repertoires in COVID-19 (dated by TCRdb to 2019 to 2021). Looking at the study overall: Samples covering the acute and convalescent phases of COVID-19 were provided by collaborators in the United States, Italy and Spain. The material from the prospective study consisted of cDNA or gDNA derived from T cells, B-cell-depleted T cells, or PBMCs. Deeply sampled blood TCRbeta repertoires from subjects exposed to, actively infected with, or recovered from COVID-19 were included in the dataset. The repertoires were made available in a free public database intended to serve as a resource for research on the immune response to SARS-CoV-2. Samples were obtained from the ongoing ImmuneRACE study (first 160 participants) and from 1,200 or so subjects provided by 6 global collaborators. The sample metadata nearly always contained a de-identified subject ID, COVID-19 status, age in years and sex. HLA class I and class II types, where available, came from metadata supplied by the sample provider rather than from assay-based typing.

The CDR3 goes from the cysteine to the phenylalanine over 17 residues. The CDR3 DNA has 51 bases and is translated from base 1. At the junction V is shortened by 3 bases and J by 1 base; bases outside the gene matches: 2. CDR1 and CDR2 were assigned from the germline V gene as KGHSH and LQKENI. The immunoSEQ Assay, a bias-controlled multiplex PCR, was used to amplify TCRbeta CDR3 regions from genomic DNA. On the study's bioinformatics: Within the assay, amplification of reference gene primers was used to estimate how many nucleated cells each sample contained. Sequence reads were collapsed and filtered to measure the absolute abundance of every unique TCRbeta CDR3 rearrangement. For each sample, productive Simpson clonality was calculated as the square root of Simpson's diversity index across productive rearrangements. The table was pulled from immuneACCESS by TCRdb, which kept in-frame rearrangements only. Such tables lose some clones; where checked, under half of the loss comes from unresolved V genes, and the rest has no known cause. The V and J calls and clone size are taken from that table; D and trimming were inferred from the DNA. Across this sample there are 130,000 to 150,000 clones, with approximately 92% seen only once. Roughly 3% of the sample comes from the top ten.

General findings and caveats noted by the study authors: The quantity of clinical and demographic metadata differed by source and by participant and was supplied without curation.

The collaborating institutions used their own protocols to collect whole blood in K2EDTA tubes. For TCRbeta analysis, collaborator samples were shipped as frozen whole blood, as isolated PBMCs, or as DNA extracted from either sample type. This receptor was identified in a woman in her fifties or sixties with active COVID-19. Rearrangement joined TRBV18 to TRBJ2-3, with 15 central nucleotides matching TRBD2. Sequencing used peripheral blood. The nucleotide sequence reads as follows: TGTGCCAGCTCACCGGGACTAGCGGGAGGAGGCACAGATACGCAGTATTTT. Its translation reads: CASSPGLAGGGTDTQYF.